Below, 26 T cell receptor beta chains from the same sample are listed, as sequenced in a study of shared clonotypes between healthy human individuals. The repertoire was sequenced with immunoSEQ multiplex PCR; TCRdb's copy has only in-frame clones and lacks some. Of about 490,000 clones in the sample, about three quarters were seen once. The sample consisted of PBMCs. All receptors come from a woman in her 40s in good health. Some clones in this sample may be carry-over from other donors' samples.

This sequence joins TRBV29-1 and TRBJ1-1, with 9 bases identical to TRBD1. CDR1 SQVTM and CDR2 ANQGSEA come from the germline V gene. The ends lost 6 bases at V and 6 bases at J; junction bases unmatched: 14. This CDR3 comprises 15 residues. In nucleotides, the CDR3 is TGCAGCGTAGCCGACCCGGGACAGGGTCACTCTGAAGCTTTCTTT. Residues: CSVADPGQGHSEAFF.

The V and J genes are TRBV5-1 and TRBJ1-1; D ambiguous. The CDR3 contains 13 residues. Germline values: CDR1 SGHRS, CDR2 YFSETQ. V lost 0 bases and J lost 1, with 4 bases in between. The CDR3 DNA reads TGCGCCAGCAGCTTGGTCACGAACACTGAAGCTTTCTTT. It is translated as CASSLVTNTEAFF.

The chain couples TRBV5-5 to TRBJ1-2; 9 bases line up with TRBD1. Germline values: CDR1 SGHKS, CDR2 YYEKEE (reference sequence). Trimming removed 4 bases from V and 4 bases from J; junction bases left unmatched: 5. The CDR3 runs 14 residues. The DNA for the CDR3 is TGTGCCAGCAGCATGGGACAGGGCCTCTATGGCTACACCTTC. It yields the protein CASSMGQGLYGYTF. Full variable domain (outside the CDR3, taken from reference TRBV5-5 and TRBJ1-2): DAGVTQSPTHLIKTRGQQVTLRCSPISGHKSVSWYQQVLGQGPQFIFQYYEKEERGRGNFPDRFSARQFPNYSSELNVNALLLGDSALYLCASSMGQGLYGYTFGSGTRLTVV.

The chain couples TRBV5-1 to TRBJ1-3; D unclear. The ends were cut back, 4 bases at V and 0 bases at J, with 11 bases in the middle. CDR1 is SGHRS and CDR2 is YFSETQ in the germline V gene. This CDR3 comprises 15 residues. The CDR3 loop is CASSDSASSGNTIYF. In DNA form, the CDR3 reads TGCGCCAGCAGCGACTCAGCGAGCTCTGGAAACACCATATATTTT.

In this sample, this clone turned up once. The V call is TRBV4-2, the J call TRBJ2-1; TRBD2 agrees at 8 bases. The trim removed 0 bases at V and 4 bases at J, leaving 8 bases unmatched. Germline V gene sequence: CDR1 LGHNA, CDR2 YNFKEQ. This CDR3 spans 17 amino acids. CDR3 amino acids: CASSQEFSGGPYNEQFF. DNA of the CDR3: TGTGCCAGCAGCCAAGAGTTCTCGGGGGGGCCGTACAATGAGCAGTTCTTC.

The chain combines TRBV5-1 with TRBJ2-5; D possibly corresponds to TRBD1 (6 bases). Trimming stripped 0 bases from V and 11 bases from J, with 17 bases between. The CDR3 extends over 14 amino acids. CDR1 is SGHRS and CDR2 is YFSETQ in the germline V gene. CDR3 in amino acids: CASSLGQAAYGQYF. CDR3 nucleotide sequence: TGCGCCAGCAGCTTGGGACAGGCGGCTTATGGGCAGTACTTC.

V is TRBV4-2 and J is TRBJ2-3; the D gene is possibly TRBD1 (6 bases). The CDR3 runs 16 residues. Germline loops: CDR1 LGHNA, CDR2 YNFKEQ. Trimming pared 3 bases from V and 0 bases from J, leaving 13 bases between. In DNA, the CDR3 is TGTGCCAGCAGCCATCTTAGACAGGAAAGCACAGATACGCAGTATTTT. Protein: CASSHLRQESTDTQYF.

Only a few counts were recorded for this clone. The V and J genes are TRBV29-1 and TRBJ2-1; no reliable D call. Germline CDR1 reads SQVTM; CDR2 reads ANQGSEA. Deletions cut 6 bases from V and 7 bases from J, with 19 bases between. This CDR3 is built from 14 residues. The CDR3 sequence is CSVPSRQSANEQFF. The CDR3 DNA reads as TGCAGCGTACCCTCGAGGCAATCCGCTAATGAGCAGTTCTTC.

The chain links TRBV11-3 to TRBJ1-1; possible D gene TRBD1, 6 bases. Trimming stripped 5 bases from V and 3 bases from J, with 10 bases between. CDR3 length equals 13 residues. The germline gives CDR1 SGHNT, CDR2 YENEEA. The CDR3 region has the DNA TGTGCCAGCAGCGTAAACAGGGACACTGAAGCTTTCTTT. This gives the protein CASSVNRDTEAFF.

The rearrangement uses TRBV18 and TRBJ2-2; weak D call: TRBD1 (6 bases). With 3 bases removed from V and 2 bases from J, the gap between germline ends came to 10 bases. Per germline, CDR1 KGHSH and CDR2 LQKENI. The length of the CDR3 is 15 residues. CDR3 coding DNA: TGTGCCAGCTCACCGTCGACAGGAAACACCGGGGAGCTGTTTTTT. Its translation is CASSPSTGNTGELFF.

The V gene is TRBV7-2, the J gene TRBJ2-7; a possible D gene is TRBD2 (6 bases). CDR1 is SGHTA, CDR2 FQGNSA, per germline. The V and J ends lost 5 bases and 4 bases respectively, with 21 bases between them. The CDR3 contains 16 residues. The DNA for the CDR3 is TGTGCCAGCAGCAACCCGCCCGGGGCGGGAATTTACGAGCAGTACTTC. Protein product: CASSNPPGAGIYEQYF.

A few counts support this clone. The chain carries TRBV2 and TRBJ1-2, with D perhaps TRBD1 (6 bases). V dropped 1 base and J dropped 0 bases, with 9 bases sitting between them. CDR3 length: 15 residues. Germline V gene sequence: CDR1 SNHLY, CDR2 FYNNEI. As DNA, the CDR3 is TGTGCCAGCAGTGAAGGGGGGCAGCCTAACTATGGCTACACCTTC. Protein sequence: CASSEGGQPNYGYTF.

This chain connects TRBV5-1 to TRBJ2-2, with 10 bases that match TRBD1. The trim removed 3 bases at V and 5 bases at J, leaving 7 bases unmatched. The CDR3 totals 16 residues. Germline V lookup: CDR1 SGHRS, CDR2 YFSETQ. CDR3 protein: CASSWTGQGFTGELFF. CDR3 DNA sequence: TGCGCCAGCAGCTGGACGGGACAGGGGTTTACCGGGGAGCTGTTTTTT.

Comment on this clone: One end of the junction does not line up with germline, which may come from a read error. This rearrangement joins TRBV7-7 to TRBJ1-1; D may be TRBD1 (5 bases). Germline V gives CDR1 SSHAT, CDR2 FNYEAQ (reference sequence). The CDR3 totals 13 residues. CDR3 in amino acids: CASSSGRDTEAFF. CDR3 bases: TGTGCTAGCAGCTCGGGGCGGGACACTGAAGCTTTCTTT.

The table lists this clone with a count of one. This clone may be a read error of a much larger clone one base away. The chain links TRBV29-1 to TRBJ2-7; D gene ambiguous. This CDR3 region has 11 residues. CDR1 and CDR2 from the germline V gene are SQVTM and ANQGSEA. The CDR3 DNA follows: TGCAGCGTTGAGGAGAACTACGGGCAGTACTTC. This translates into CSVEENYGQYF.

The chain links TRBV28 to TRBJ2-1, with D unclear. Between the trimmed V and J ends, which lost 10 bases and 2 bases, there was a span of 18 bases. The germline gives CDR1 MDHEN, CDR2 SYDVKM. CDR3 length equals 15 residues. In DNA, the CDR3 is TGTGCCACCGACACCACAGAAGGCCCCTACAATGAGCAGTTCTTC. Protein: CATDTTEGPYNEQFF.

Of note for this clone: The same CDR3 also results from other DNA sequences found in this sample. The rearrangement joins TRBV29-1 to TRBJ2-2; 7 nucleotides agree with TRBD2. This CDR3 comprises 14 residues. Germline lookup yields CDR1 SQVTM and CDR2 ANQGSEA. Trimming removed 7 bases from V and 7 bases from J; junction bases left unmatched: 12. The CDR3 loop reads CSARTSGYGGELFF. Here the CDR3 DNA reads TGCAGCGCGCGGACTAGTGGGTATGGCGGGGAGCTGTTTTTT.

The chain links TRBV27 to TRBJ2-4; D may be TRBD1 (8 bases). The germline CDR1 and CDR2 sequences are MNHEY and SMNVEV (reference sequence). V was cut by 5 bases and J by 7 bases, with 15 bases left in between. The CDR3 is 14 residues long. DNA for the CDR3: TGTGCCAGCAGTCTCGACAGGGGAGGGAACATTCAGTACTTC. It codes for CASSLDRGGNIQYF.

This clone has a handful of counts. The junction and the germline gene differ at one end; a read error may be behind it. V and J are TRBV2 and TRBJ2-7; no firm D call. Germline CDR1 reads SNHLY; CDR2 reads FYNNEI. The length of the CDR3 is 15 residues. DNA for the CDR3: TGTGCCAGCAGGGAAGGTAGCTTTGGGCACTACGAGCAGTACTTC. It encodes CASREGSFGHYEQYF.

This clone was observed many times. The same CDR3 is also encoded by other DNA sequences in this sample. The chain couples TRBV6-4 to TRBJ2-2; no firm D call. The germline V and J ends were trimmed by 0 bases and 3 bases, with 5 bases remaining between them. The CDR3 is 14 amino acids. CDR1 and CDR2 from the germline V gene are MRHNA and SNTAGT. Here the CDR3 DNA reads TGTGCCAGCAGTGACTCGAGAGACACCGGGGAGCTGTTTTTT. It yields the protein CASSDSRDTGELFF.

Details on this clone: A much larger clonotype is one base distant, so this may be a read error. The chain links TRBV29-1 to TRBJ1-1; D gene unclear. Trimming left V 4 bases short and J 4 bases short, with 10 bases between. Germline V gene sequence: CDR1 SQVTM, CDR2 ANQGSEA. This CDR3 region has 12 residues. Here the CDR3 DNA reads TGCAGCGTTGGTCTCGGCCGCACTGAAGCTTTCTTT. Translated, it gives CSVGLGRTEAFF.

This chain links TRBV5-8 with TRBJ1-5; D remains unclear. Germline CDR1 is SGHTS and CDR2 is YDEGEE. V gave up 4 bases and J gave up 0 bases, with 11 bases separating them. This CDR3 has 15 amino acids. The CDR3 reads CASSPLRGSNQPQHF. CDR3 coding DNA: TGTGCCAGCAGCCCTCTACGGGGTAGCAATCAGCCCCAGCATTTT.

This clone was recorded once. The chain carries TRBV15 and TRBJ2-1; 8 bases line up with TRBD2. Germline loops: CDR1 LNHNV, CDR2 YYDKDF (reference sequence). The J segment lost 3 bases and the V segment lost 2 bases, leaving 9 bases of the junction unmatched. The CDR3 loop spans 17 amino acids. The CDR3 region is CATSRQGWSGGYNEQFF. CDR3 sequence (DNA): TGTGCCACCAGCAGACAGGGGTGGAGCGGGGGCTACAATGAGCAGTTCTTC. Variable domain in full (rest from reference TRBV15 and TRBJ2-1): DAMVIQNPRYQVTQFGKPVTLSCSQTLNHNVMYWYQQKSSQAPKLLFHYYDKDFNNEADTPDNFQSRRPNTSFCFLDIRSPGLGDTAMYLCATSRQGWSGGYNEQFFGPGTRLTVL.

The rearrangement links TRBV29-1 to TRBJ2-2; the match to TRBD2 covers 11 bases. This CDR3 has 14 amino acids. With V trimmed by 4 bases and J by 5 bases, 3 bases remained unmatched. CDR1 and CDR2 (germline): SQVTM, ANQGSEA. The CDR3 sequence is CSVGLAGPTGELFF. The CDR3 DNA is TGCAGCGTTGGACTAGCGGGGCCGACCGGGGAGCTGTTTTTT.

V and J are TRBV7-9 and TRBJ1-2, with 10 bases that match TRBD1. With V trimmed by 5 bases and J by 7 bases, 4 bases remained unmatched. Germline CDR1 SEHNR, CDR2 FQNEAQ (reference sequence). This CDR3 is built from 13 residues. The CDR3 DNA is TGTGCCAGCAGCCCGGGACAGGGGACTGGCTACACCTTC. It specifies CASSPGQGTGYTF.

This clone has a single count. The junction does not match germline at one end; this may be a read error. The chain links TRBV5-6 to TRBJ1-1; D remains ambiguous. This CDR3 has 14 residues. Per the germline V gene, CDR1 is SGHDT and CDR2 is YYEEEE. The DNA of the CDR3 is TGTGCCAGCAACTTGGGTCGGGCTCCCACTGAAGCTTTCTTT. Its translation: CASNLGRAPTEAFF.